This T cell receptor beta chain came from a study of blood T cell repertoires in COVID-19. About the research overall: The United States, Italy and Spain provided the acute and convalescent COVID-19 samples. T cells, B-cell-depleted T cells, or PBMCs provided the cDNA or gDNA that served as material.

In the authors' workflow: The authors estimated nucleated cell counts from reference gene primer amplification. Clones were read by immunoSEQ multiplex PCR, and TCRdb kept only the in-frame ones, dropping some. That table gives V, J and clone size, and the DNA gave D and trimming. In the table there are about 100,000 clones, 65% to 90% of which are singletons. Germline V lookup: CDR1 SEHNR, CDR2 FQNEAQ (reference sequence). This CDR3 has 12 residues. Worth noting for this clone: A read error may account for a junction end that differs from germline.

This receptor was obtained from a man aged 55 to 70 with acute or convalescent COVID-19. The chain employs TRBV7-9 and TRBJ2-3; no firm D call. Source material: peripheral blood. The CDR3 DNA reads TGTGCCGGCAGCCACAGATCCTTTACGCAGTATTTT. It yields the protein CAGSHRSFTQYF. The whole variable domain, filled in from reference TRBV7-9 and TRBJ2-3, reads DTGVSQNPRHKITKRGQNVTFRCDPISEHNRLYWYRQTLGQGPEFLTYFQNEAQLEKSRLLSDRFSAERPKGSFSTLEIQRTEQGDSAMYLCAGSHRSFTQYFGPGTRLTVL.